This TCR beta chain emerged from a study of CD8 T cells in ankylosing spondylitis. Study results and caveats: Apparently characteristic of ankylosing spondylitis blood was a TCR beta motif (roughly eight highly homologous variants).

The CDR3 loop spans 12 amino acids. The V end was cut by 0 bases, the J end by 0 bases, with 1 base between. The germline V gene encodes CDR1 SQVTM and CDR2 ANQGSEA. There are many counts of this clonotype. Its antigen is currently unknown. Quantitative molecular-barcoded 5'-RACE generated the TCR beta libraries. Using its own MiXCR run on the 5' RACE reads, TCRdb lists one record per CDR3 protein. The sample lists 200,000 to 250,000 distinct CDR3 sequences, 20% to 30% seen once, with more than 6.5% in the top ten. Sequenced sample: blood, either unsorted or a sorted T cell fraction (not recorded which). The TCR sequence derives from a male donor with ankylosing spondylitis or in good health (not recorded which). The chain carries TRBV29-1 and TRBJ2-3; D not resolved. CDR3 in amino acids: CSVEDSTDTQYF. The CDR3, as DNA: TGCAGCGTTGAAGACAGCACAGATACGCAGTATTTT.